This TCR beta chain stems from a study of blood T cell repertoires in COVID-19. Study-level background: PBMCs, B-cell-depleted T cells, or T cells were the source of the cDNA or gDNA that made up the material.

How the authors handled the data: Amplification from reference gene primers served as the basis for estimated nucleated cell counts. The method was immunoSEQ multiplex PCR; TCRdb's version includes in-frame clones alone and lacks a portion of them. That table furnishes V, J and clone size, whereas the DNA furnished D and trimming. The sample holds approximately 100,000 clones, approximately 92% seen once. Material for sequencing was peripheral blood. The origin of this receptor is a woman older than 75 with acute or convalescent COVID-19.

Here the CDR3 reads CASSDRGWTEAFF. The CDR3 DNA follows: TGTGCCAGCAGTGACAGGGGGTGGACTGAAGCTTTCTTT. The J gene is TRBJ1-1, the V gene TRBV25-1, with 7 nucleotides matching TRBD1. Germline V gene lookup returns CDR1 MGHDK and CDR2 SYGVNS. With 3 bases clipped from V and 5 bases from J, the junction kept 3 bases outside the gene matches. The CDR3 loop spans 13 amino acids.